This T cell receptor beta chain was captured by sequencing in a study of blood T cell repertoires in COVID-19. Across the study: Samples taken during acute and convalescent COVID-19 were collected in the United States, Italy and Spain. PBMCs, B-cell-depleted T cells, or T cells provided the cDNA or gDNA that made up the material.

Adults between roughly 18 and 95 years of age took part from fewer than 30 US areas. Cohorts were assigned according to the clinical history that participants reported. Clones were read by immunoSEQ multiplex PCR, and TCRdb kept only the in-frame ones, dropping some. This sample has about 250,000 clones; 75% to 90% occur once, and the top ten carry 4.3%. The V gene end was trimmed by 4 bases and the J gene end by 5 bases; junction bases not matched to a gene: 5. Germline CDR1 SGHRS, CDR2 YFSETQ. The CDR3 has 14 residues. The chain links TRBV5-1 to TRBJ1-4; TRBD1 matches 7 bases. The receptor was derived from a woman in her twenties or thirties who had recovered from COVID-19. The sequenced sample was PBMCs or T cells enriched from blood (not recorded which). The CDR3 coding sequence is TGCGCCAGCAGCCAGGGACAGCCAAATGAAAAACTGTTTTTT. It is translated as CASSQGQPNEKLFF.